This T cell receptor (beta chain) was sequenced during a study of response to subunit inactivated influenza vaccine. From the RT-PCR reads, TCRdb called clonotypes with MiXCR, one entry per CDR3 protein. The profile shows 400,000 to 550,000 distinct CDR3 sequences, about 25% of them singletons. The TCR sequence derives from a man aged 45-65 years who received an inactivated influenza vaccine. Specimen: CD4+ T cells sorted from PBMCs, collected 5 days after vaccination.

CDR3 coding DNA: TGTGCCAGCAGCTTAATTCGCCTAGCGGGTTTTTACGAGCAGTACTTC. Translation gives CASSLIRLAGFYEQYF. This chain connects TRBV11-2 to TRBJ2-7, with 8 positions matching TRBD2. Losses at the gene ends were 2 bases for V and 4 bases for J; bases not matched to a gene: 10. The germline gives CDR1 SGHAT, CDR2 FQNNGV. The CDR3 extends over 16 amino acids.